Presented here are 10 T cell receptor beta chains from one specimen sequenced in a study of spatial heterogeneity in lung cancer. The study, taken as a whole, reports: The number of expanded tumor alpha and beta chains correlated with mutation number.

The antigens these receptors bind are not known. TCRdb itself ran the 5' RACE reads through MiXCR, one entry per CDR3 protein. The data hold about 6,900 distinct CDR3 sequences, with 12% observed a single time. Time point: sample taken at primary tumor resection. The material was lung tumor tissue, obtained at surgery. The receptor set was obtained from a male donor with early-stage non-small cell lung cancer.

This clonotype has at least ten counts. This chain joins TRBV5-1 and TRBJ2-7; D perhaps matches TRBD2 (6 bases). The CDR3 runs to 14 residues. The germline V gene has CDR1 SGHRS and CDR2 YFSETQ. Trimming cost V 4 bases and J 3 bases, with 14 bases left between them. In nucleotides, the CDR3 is TGCGCCAGCAGCCCCACCGGGGGTAACTACGAGCAGTACTTC. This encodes CASSPTGGNYEQYF. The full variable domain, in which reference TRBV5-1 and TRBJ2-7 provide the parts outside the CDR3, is KAGVTQTPRYLIKTRGQQVTLSCSPISGHRSVSWYQQTPGQGLQFLFEYFSETQRNKGNFPGRFSGRQFSNSRSEMNVSTLELGDSALYLCASSPTGGNYEQYFGPGTRLTVT.

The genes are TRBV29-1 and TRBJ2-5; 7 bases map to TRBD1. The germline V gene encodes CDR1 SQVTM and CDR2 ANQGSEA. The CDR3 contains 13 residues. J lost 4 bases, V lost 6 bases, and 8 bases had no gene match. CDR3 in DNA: TGCAGCGTCCTGACAGGGCCGCGAGAGACCCAGTACTTC. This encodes CSVLTGPRETQYF.

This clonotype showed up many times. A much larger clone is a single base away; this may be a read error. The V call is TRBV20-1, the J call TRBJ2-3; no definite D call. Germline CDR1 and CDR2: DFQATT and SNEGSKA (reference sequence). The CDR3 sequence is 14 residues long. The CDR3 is CGAKLSYRTDTQYF. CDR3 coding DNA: TGCGGTGCCAAGTTGAGCTACCGCACAGATACGCAGTATTTT.

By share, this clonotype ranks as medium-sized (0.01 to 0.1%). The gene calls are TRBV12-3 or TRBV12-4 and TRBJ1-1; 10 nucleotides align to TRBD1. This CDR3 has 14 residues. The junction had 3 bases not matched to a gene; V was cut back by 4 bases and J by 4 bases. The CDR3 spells CASSSRTGGTEAFF. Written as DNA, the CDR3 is TGTGCCAGCAGTTCTCGGACAGGGGGCACTGAAGCTTTCTTT.

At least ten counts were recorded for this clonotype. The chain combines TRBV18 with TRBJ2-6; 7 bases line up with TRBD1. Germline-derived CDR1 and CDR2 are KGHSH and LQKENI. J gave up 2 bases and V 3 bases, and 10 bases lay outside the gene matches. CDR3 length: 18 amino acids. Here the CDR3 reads CASSPGTGVQAGANVLTF. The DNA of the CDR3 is TGTGCCAGCTCACCTGGCACAGGGGTACAGGCTGGGGCCAACGTCCTGACTTTC.

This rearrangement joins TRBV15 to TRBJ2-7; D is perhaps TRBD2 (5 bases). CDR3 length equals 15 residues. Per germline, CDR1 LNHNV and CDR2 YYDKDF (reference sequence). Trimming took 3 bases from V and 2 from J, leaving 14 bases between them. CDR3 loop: CATSSVEDGTYEQYF. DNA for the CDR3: TGTGCCACCAGCAGCGTTGAAGACGGGACCTACGAGCAGTACTTC.

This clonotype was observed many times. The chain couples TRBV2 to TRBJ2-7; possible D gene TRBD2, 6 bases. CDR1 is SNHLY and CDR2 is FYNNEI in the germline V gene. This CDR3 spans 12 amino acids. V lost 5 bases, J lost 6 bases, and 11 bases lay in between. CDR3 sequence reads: CASSPWRGEQYF. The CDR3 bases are TGTGCCAGCAGTCCATGGCGGGGCGAGCAGTACTTC.

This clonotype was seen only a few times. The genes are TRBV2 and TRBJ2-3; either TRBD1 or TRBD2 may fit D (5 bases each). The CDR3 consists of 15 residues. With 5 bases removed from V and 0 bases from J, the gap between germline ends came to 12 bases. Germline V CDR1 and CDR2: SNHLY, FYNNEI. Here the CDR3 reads CASSINGDSTDTQYF. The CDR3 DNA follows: TGTGCCAGCAGTATAAACGGGGACAGCACAGATACGCAGTATTTT.

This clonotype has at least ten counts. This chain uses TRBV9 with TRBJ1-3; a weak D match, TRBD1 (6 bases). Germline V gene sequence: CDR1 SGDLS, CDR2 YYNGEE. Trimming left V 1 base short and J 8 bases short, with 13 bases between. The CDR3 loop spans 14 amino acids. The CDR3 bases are TGTGCCAGCAGCGTAACAGGGAATTACGACACCATATATTTT. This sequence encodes CASSVTGNYDTIYF.

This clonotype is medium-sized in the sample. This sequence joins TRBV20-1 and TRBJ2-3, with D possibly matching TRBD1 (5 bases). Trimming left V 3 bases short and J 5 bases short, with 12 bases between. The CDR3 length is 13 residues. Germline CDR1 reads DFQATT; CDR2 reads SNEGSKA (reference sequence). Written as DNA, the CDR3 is TGCAGTGCTAGCATGGGGCGCATAGATACGCAGTATTTT. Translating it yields CSASMGRIDTQYF.